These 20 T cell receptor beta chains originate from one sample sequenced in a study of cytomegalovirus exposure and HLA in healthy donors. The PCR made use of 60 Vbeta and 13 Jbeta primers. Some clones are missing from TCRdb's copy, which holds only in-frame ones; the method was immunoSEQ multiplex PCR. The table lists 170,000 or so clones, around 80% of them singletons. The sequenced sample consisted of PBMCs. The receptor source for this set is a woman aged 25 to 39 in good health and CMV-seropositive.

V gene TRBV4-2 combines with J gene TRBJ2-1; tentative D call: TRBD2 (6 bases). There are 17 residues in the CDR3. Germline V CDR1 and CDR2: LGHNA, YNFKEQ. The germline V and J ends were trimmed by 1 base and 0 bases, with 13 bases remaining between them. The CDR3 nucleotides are TGTGCCAGCAGCCAAGGTTATAGCGGCAGCTCCTACAATGAGCAGTTCTTC. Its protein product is CASSQGYSGSSYNEQFF.

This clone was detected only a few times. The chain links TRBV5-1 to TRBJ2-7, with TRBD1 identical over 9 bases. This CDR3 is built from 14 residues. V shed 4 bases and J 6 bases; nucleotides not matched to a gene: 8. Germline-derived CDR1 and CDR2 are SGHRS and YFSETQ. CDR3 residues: CASSVGQGKGEQYF. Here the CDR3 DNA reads TGCGCCAGCAGCGTGGGACAGGGAAAGGGCGAGCAGTACTTC.

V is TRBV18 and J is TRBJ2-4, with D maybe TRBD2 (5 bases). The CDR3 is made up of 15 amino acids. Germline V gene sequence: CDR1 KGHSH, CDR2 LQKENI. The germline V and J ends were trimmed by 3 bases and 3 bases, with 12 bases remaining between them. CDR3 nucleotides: TGTGCCAGCTCACCGCAAGGAGGTGACAAAAACATTCAGTACTTC. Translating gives CASSPQGGDKNIQYF.

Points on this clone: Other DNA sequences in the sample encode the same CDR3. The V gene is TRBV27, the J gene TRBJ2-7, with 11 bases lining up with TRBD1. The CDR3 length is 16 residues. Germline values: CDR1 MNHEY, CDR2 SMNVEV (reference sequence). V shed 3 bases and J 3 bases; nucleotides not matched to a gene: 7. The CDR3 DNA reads TGTGCCAGCAGTTTCTCCGCCGGGACAGGGGGCTACGAGCAGTACTTC. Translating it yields CASSFSAGTGGYEQYF.

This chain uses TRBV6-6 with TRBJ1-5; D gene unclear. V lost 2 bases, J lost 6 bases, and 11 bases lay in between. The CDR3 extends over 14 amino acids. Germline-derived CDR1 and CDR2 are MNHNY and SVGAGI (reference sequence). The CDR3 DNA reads TGTGCCAGCAGTTACACTCCCTCACGTCAGCCCCAGCATTTT. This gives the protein CASSYTPSRQPQHF.

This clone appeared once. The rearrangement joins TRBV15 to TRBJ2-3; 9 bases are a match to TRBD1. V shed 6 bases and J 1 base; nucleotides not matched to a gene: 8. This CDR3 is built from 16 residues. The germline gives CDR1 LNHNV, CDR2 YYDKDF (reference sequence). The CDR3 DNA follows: TGTGCCACCAGTCTCACAGGGGGCTGGGGCACAGATACGCAGTATTTT. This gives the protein CATSLTGGWGTDTQYF.

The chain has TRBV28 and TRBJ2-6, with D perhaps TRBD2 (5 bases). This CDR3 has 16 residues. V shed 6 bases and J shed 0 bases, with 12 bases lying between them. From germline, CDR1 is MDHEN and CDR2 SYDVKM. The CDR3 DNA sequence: TGTGCCAGCAGGGAGCCTGGGAGCTCTGGGGCCAACGTCCTGACTTTC. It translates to CASREPGSSGANVLTF.

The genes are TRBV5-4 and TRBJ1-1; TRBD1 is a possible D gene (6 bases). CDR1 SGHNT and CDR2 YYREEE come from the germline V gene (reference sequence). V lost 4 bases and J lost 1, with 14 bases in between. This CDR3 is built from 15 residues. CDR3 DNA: TGTGCCAGCAGCGGGGGGGGGCCGGGGAACACTGAAGCTTTCTTT. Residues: CASSGGGPGNTEAFF.

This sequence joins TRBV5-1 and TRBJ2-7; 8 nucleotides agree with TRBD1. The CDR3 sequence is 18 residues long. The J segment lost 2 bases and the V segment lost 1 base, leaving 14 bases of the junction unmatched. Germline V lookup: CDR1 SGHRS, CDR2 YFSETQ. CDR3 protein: CASSLKIVVGTGPYEQYF. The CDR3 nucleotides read TGCGCCAGCAGCTTGAAGATTGTGGTAGGGACAGGCCCCTACGAGCAGTACTTC.

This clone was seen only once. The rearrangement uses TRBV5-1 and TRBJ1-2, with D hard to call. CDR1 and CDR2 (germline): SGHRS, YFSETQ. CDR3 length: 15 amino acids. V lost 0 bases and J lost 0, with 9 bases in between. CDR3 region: CASSLVVGANYGYTF. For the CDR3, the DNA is TGCGCCAGCAGCTTGGTGGTCGGAGCTAACTATGGCTACACCTTC.

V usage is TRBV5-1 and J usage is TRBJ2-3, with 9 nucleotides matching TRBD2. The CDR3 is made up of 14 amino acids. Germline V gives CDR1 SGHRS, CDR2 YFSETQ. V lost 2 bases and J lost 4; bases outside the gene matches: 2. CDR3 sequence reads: CASSFTSGSDTQYF. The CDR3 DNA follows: TGCGCCAGCAGCTTTACTAGCGGGTCAGATACGCAGTATTTT.

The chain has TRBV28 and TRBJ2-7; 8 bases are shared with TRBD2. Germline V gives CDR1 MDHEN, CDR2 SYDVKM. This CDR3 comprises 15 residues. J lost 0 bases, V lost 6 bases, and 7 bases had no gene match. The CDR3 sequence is CASRTLAGPSYEQYF. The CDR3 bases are TGTGCCAGCAGAACCCTAGCGGGCCCCTCCTACGAGCAGTACTTC.

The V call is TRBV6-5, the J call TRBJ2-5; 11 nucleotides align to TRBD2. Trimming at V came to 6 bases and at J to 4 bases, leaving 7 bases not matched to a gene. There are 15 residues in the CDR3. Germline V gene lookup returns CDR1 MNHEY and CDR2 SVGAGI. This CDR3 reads CASSHGTSGIETQYF. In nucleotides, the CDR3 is TGTGCCAGCAGCCACGGGACTAGCGGCATAGAGACCCAGTACTTC.

The CDR3 DNA is TGTGCCAGCAGTTTAGCGGCCCGGGGATGGTACTTC. Its translation: CASSLAARGWYF. This chain joins TRBV28 and TRBJ2-7; D is perhaps TRBD2 (5 bases). The ends were cut back, 2 bases at V and 12 bases at J, with 14 bases in the middle. The CDR3 extends over 12 amino acids. Germline CDR1 is MDHEN and CDR2 is SYDVKM.

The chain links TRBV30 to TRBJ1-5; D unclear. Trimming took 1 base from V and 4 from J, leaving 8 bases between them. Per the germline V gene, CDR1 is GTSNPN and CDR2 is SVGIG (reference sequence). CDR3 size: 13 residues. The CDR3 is CAWSGQANQPQHF. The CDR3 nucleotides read TGTGCCTGGAGTGGGCAGGCAAATCAGCCCCAGCATTTT.

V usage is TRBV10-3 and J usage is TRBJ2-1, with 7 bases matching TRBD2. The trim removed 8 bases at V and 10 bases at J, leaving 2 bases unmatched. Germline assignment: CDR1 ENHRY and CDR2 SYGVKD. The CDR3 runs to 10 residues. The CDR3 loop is CAIGREEQFF. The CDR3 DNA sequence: TGTGCCATCGGGCGGGAGGAGCAGTTCTTC.

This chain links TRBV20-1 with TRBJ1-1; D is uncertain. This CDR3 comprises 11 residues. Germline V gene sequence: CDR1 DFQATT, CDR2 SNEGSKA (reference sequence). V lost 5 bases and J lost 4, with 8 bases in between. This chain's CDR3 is CSAPLATEAFF. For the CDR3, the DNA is TGCAGTGCTCCCCTGGCCACTGAAGCTTTCTTT.

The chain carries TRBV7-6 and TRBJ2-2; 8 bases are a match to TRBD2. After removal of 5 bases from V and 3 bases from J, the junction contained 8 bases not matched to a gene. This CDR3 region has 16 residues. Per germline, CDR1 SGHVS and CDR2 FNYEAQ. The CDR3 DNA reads TGTGCCAGCAGCCCTTCCCCCGGGAGGGACACCGGGGAGCTGTTTTTT. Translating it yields CASSPSPGRDTGELFF.

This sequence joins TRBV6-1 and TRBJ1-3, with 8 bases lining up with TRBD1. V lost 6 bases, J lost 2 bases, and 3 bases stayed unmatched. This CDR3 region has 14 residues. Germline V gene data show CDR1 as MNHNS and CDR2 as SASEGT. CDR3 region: CASSLQGAGNTIYF. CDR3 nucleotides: TGTGCCAGCAGCCTACAGGGGGCTGGAAACACCATATATTTT.

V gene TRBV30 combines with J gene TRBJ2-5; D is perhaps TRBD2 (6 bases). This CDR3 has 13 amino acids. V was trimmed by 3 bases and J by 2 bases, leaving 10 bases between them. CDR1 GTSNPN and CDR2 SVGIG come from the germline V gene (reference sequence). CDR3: CAWSRLEQETQYF. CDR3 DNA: TGTGCCTGGAGCCGACTAGAGCAAGAGACCCAGTACTTC.